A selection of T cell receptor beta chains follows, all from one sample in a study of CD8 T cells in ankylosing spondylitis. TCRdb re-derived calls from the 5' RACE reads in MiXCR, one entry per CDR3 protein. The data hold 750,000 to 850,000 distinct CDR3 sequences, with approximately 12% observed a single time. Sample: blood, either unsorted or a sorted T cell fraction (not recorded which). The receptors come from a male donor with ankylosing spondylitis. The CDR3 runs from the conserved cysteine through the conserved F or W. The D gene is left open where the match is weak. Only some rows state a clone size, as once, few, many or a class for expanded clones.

CASSQGPSPAQYF	TGTGCCAGCAGCCAAGGACCGTCTCCGGCCCAGTACTTC	TRBJ2-5	.	few	TRBV4-2
CASSLTGVGNYGYTF	TGTGCCAGCAGCTTAACAGGGGTGGGGAACTATGGCTACACCTTC	TRBJ1-2	TRBD1	few	TRBV7-2
CASSLASGRVEQFF	TGCGCCAGCAGCTTGGCCTCCGGGAGGGTTGAGCAGTTCTTC	TRBJ2-1	TRBD2	.	TRBV5-1
CASSPRTAPKTQYF	TGCGCCAGCAGCCCCCGGACAGCCCCAAAGACCCAGTACTTC	TRBJ2-5	.	.	TRBV5-1
CASSLRAGAPDTQYF	TGTGCCAGCAGCTTAAGGGCGGGGGCTCCGGATACGCAGTATTTT	TRBJ2-3	.	.	TRBV7-2
CATSRPGTGYNEQFF	TGTGCCACCAGCAGGCCCGGGACAGGCTACAATGAGCAGTTCTTC	TRBJ2-1	TRBD1	few	TRBV15
CAISAGVSAGNTIYF	TGTGCCATCAGTGCCGGGGTTAGTGCTGGAAACACCATATATTTT	TRBJ1-3	.	.	TRBV10-3
CSVELLASSYEQYF	TGCAGCGTTGAGCTCCTAGCGAGCTCCTACGAGCAGTACTTC	TRBJ2-7	.	few	TRBV29-1
CSAVNPGQRTYEQYF	TGCAGTGCTGTCAATCCGGGACAGCGAACCTACGAGCAGTACTTC	TRBJ2-7	TRBD1	few	TRBV20-1
CASSLHRNTEAFF	TGTGCCAGCAGCCTTCACAGGAACACTGAAGCTTTCTTT	TRBJ1-1	.	many	TRBV7-2
CASSLSGLSNQPQHF	TGTGCCAGCAGCTTATCGGGCCTTAGCAATCAGCCCCAGCATTTT	TRBJ1-5	.	few	TRBV7-2
CASRLLAGGPYEQYF	TGTGCCAGCAGACTGTTAGCGGGAGGCCCCTACGAGCAGTACTTC	TRBJ2-7	TRBD2	.	TRBV6-4
CASSPAGSYEQYF	TGTGCCAGCTCCCCAGCGGGATCCTACGAGCAGTACTTC	TRBJ2-7	TRBD2	many	TRBV7-2
CASSAGTGDINEQFF	TGCGCCAGCAGCGCCGGGACAGGGGATATCAATGAGCAGTTCTTC	TRBJ2-1	TRBD1	few	TRBV5-1
CASSLSRTSGPNEQFF	TGTGCCAGCAGTTTATCAAGGACTAGCGGGCCGAATGAGCAGTTCTTC	TRBJ2-1	TRBD2	.	TRBV12-3/TRBV12-4
CASSSRFDQPQHF	TGTGCCAGCAGCTCCAGATTCGACCAGCCCCAGCATTTT	TRBJ1-5	.	many	TRBV7-2
CASSQDPQGWTGELFF	TGCGCCAGCAGCCAAGATCCCCAGGGGTGGACCGGGGAGCTGTTTTTT	TRBJ2-2	.	few	TRBV4-3
CAISESSGRGETQYF	TGTGCCATCAGTGAGTCGAGCGGTAGAGGAGAGACCCAGTACTTC	TRBJ2-5	.	.	TRBV10-3
CASSFGTVYEQYF	TGCGCCAGCAGCTTCGGGACAGTGTACGAGCAGTACTTC	TRBJ2-7	TRBD1	many	TRBV5-1
CASSSTPGDTQYF	TGTGCCAGCAGCTCAACGCCTGGAGATACGCAGTATTTT	TRBJ2-3	.	.	TRBV5-6